Below are 17 T cell receptor beta chains sequenced from a single sample in a study of CXCR3-negative and CXCR3-positive naive CD8 T cells. Study outcomes and limitations: Naive CXCR3-positive cells had TRB CDR3s more hydrophobic than those of CXCR3-negative naive cells.

Their antigens remain unidentified. With UMI labels, 5' RACE was used to prepare the TRB cDNA libraries. TCRdb re-analyzed the 5' RACE reads; it lists each CDR3 protein once, without DNA. The sample's table shows around 140,000 distinct CDR3 sequences. Source material: naive CXCR3+ CD8+ T cells from blood. Indicated subset: CD45RO-CCR7+CD27+CD95- naive CD8+ T cells expressing CXCR3 (TNR3+). The source is a human donor in good health. Some clones in this sample may be carry-over from other donors' samples.

V usage is TRBV6-2 or TRBV6-3 and J usage is TRBJ2-7; TCRdb's D gene call, TRBD1, goes unchecked for lack of DNA. The CDR3 sequence is 17 residues long. Germline lookup yields CDR1 MNHEY and CDR2 SVGEGT. This CDR3 is CASSYADGGVSPYEQYF.

The chain carries TRBV27 and TRBJ2-7; TCRdb's assignment of TRBD1 cannot be checked, as there is no DNA. This CDR3 has 15 amino acids. The germline CDR1 and CDR2 sequences are MNHEY and SMNVEV (reference sequence). CDR3 residues: CASSPGQSSSYEQYF.

The V and J genes are TRBV20-1 and TRBJ2-1; lacking DNA, the TRBD2 call made by TCRdb goes unchecked. The CDR3 covers 16 residues. Germline CDR1 is DFQATT and CDR2 is SNEGSKA (reference sequence). CDR3 region: CSAAPLAGDRYNEQFF.

This sequence joins TRBV6-5 and TRBJ2-3; TCRdb names TRBD2, which stays unverified in the absence of DNA. The CDR3 loop spans 14 amino acids. CDR1 and CDR2 (germline): MNHEY, SVGAGI. CDR3 loop: CASSYRAYTDTQYF.

The chain combines TRBV29-1 with TRBJ2-7; TCRdb names TRBD1, which stays unverified in the absence of DNA. Per the germline V gene, CDR1 is SQVTM and CDR2 is ANQGSEA. The CDR3 runs 15 residues. The CDR3 spells CSVEESGGLPYEQYF.

The CDR3 reads CASSSGGRDTEAFF. The J gene is TRBJ1-1, the V gene TRBV5-1. The CDR3 covers 14 residues. The germline gives CDR1 SGHRS, CDR2 YFSETQ.

The chain links TRBV29-1 to TRBJ2-2. The CDR3 extends over 13 amino acids. Germline V lookup: CDR1 SQVTM, CDR2 ANQGSEA. This CDR3 reads CSVVTASTGELFF.

The chain links TRBV7-8 to TRBJ2-7; checking the TCRdb D call of TRBD1 is not possible without DNA. The CDR3 sequence is 15 residues long. The germline V gene encodes CDR1 SGHVS and CDR2 FQNEAQ. The CDR3 sequence is CASSFSDRGHFEQYF.

V is TRBV11-2 and J is TRBJ2-7; TCRdb's assignment of TRBD1 cannot be checked, as there is no DNA. The CDR3 is 14 residues long. CDR1 and CDR2 (germline): SGHAT, FQNNGV. The CDR3 loop reads CASSLGAASYEQYF.

The chain couples TRBV7-6 to TRBJ2-1; with no DNA, the TCRdb D assignment of TRBD2 cannot be verified. Per the germline V gene, CDR1 is SGHVS and CDR2 is FNYEAQ. The CDR3 runs to 15 residues. The chain's CDR3 is CASSYSGGAYNEQFF. The whole variable domain, filled in from reference TRBV7-6 and TRBJ2-1, reads GAGVSQSPRYKVTKRGQDVALRCDPISGHVSLYWYRQALGQGPEFLTYFNYEAQQDKSGLPNDRFSAERPEGSISTLTIQRTEQRDSAMYRCASSYSGGAYNEQFFGPGTRLTVL.

J is TRBJ2-5 and V is TRBV29-1; TCRdb returns TRBD1, unconfirmable since there is no DNA. This CDR3 contains 12 residues. Germline V gives CDR1 SQVTM, CDR2 ANQGSEA. CDR3: CSTGGFGETQYF.

The chain couples TRBV24-1 to TRBJ2-5; TCRdb's D call, TRBD2, is unchecked because there is no DNA. CDR1 is KGHDR and CDR2 is SFDVKD in the germline V gene. This CDR3 region has 15 residues. CDR3 in amino acids: CATSDPRLPKETQYF.

The CDR3 reads CASSDDYDGYTF. The V gene is TRBV6-6, the J gene TRBJ1-2. The CDR3 contains 12 residues. In germline, CDR1 is MNHNY, CDR2 SVGAGI (reference sequence).

V and J are TRBV6-5 and TRBJ2-3. Germline-derived CDR1 and CDR2 are MNHEY and SVGAGI. This CDR3 is built from 11 residues. The CDR3 spells CASGSVDTQYF.

The rearrangement uses TRBV12-3 or TRBV12-4 and TRBJ2-1; TCRdb's D call of TRBD1 is untestable without DNA. The CDR3 extends over 16 amino acids. CDR3 region: CASSLGGRSRVDEQFF.

The V gene is TRBV28, the J gene TRBJ2-7; without DNA, the TCRdb call of TRBD1 cannot be checked. Germline V gene data show CDR1 as MDHEN and CDR2 as SYDVKM. The CDR3 is 14 residues long. The chain's CDR3 is CASSWTGRNYERYF. The variable domain in full, with the rest retrieved from reference TRBV28 and TRBJ2-7, is DVKVTQSSRYLVKRTGEKVFLECVQDMDHENMFWYRQDPGLGLRLIYFSYDVKMKEKGDIPEGYSVSREKKERFSLILESASTNQTSMYLCASSWTGRNYERYFGPGTRLTVT.

V usage is TRBV28 and J usage is TRBJ2-7; TCRdb's assignment of TRBD1 cannot be checked, as there is no DNA. The germline CDR1 and CDR2 sequences are MDHEN and SYDVKM. The CDR3 contains 16 residues. The CDR3 sequence is CASSDPGQRYSYEQYF.